One and the same sample provided the 30 T cell receptor beta chains below, sequenced in a study of shared clonotypes between healthy human individuals (dated by TCRdb to the early 2020s). Library preparation was by the immunoSEQ multiplex PCR assay. This immuneACCESS table, as held by TCRdb, lists in-frame sequences with V and J called but not all clones. Of the missing ones, under half trace to an unresolved V gene in checked studies; the others have no known cause. The sample table contains about 820,000 clones; only one count was recorded for over 90% of them. Jointly, the top ten make up less than 25% of the sample. CD8 naive samples consisted of CD45RO-negative cells that were positively selected for CCR7, yielding a CD45RA+CCR7+ population without TemRA cells. The material sequenced was naive CD8+ T cells sorted from blood. The label giving this sample's cell subset or site can be read as: CD45RA+CCR7+. The receptors were gathered from a man in his thirties or forties in good health.

The rearrangement uses TRBV4-1 and TRBJ1-2, with 7 bases fitting TRBD1. The ends lost 0 bases at V and 4 bases at J; junction bases unmatched: 8. Per the germline V gene, CDR1 is MGHRA and CDR2 is YSYEKL. The CDR3 has 16 residues. As DNA, the CDR3 is TGCGCCAGCAGCCAAGATCCCAACCAGGGGGTCTATGGCTACACCTTC. It translates to CASSQDPNQGVYGYTF.

The V and J genes are TRBV4-2 and TRBJ2-1; 7 positions match TRBD2. The length of the CDR3 is 17 residues. Germline trimming cut 0 bases from V and 4 bases from J; bases unmatched to any gene: 9. Germline values: CDR1 LGHNA, CDR2 YNFKEQ. The CDR3 bases are TGTGCCAGCAGCCAAGATCTCCGGACTAGTCAATACAATGAGCAGTTCTTC. This gives the protein CASSQDLRTSQYNEQFF.

A remark on this clone: The same CDR3 also results from other DNA sequences found in this sample. The chain combines TRBV27 with TRBJ2-7, with a tentative D call TRBD1 (5 bases). Germline assignment: CDR1 MNHEY and CDR2 SMNVEV (reference sequence). V shed 4 bases and J shed 2 bases, with 9 bases lying between them. The CDR3 is 13 residues long. The CDR3 region is CASSYRQPYEQYF. CDR3 in DNA: TGTGCCAGCAGTTACAGGCAACCCTACGAGCAGTACTTC.

The chain employs TRBV5-6 and TRBJ1-1; D not certain. Trimming shortened V by 4 bases and J by 7 bases, and 17 bases separated the two germline ends. CDR1 and CDR2 (germline): SGHDT, YYEEEE. The CDR3 is 14 amino acids. CDR3 region: CASSEAVGNREAFF. CDR3 nucleotide sequence: TGTGCCAGCAGCGAGGCAGTGGGGAACCGTGAAGCTTTCTTT.

The chain recombines TRBV6-6 with TRBJ2-2, with 10 bases fitting TRBD1. The CDR3 sequence is 16 residues long. V lost 4 bases, J lost 5 bases, and 7 bases stayed unmatched. The germline gives CDR1 MNHNY, CDR2 SVGAGI (reference sequence). CDR3 in amino acids: CASSFIRDRGTGELFF. The CDR3 DNA reads as TGTGCCAGCAGTTTCATCCGGGACAGGGGAACCGGGGAGCTGTTTTTT.

V gene TRBV11-3 combines with J gene TRBJ2-1, with D perhaps matching TRBD2 (5 bases). Germline CDR1 is SGHNT and CDR2 is YENEEA. This CDR3 is built from 14 residues. Between the trimmed V and J ends, which lost 5 bases and 5 bases, there was a span of 13 bases. The CDR3 reads CASSLAVGNNEQFF. Written as DNA, the CDR3 is TGTGCCAGCAGCCTAGCCGTCGGCAACAATGAGCAGTTCTTC.

The chain uses TRBV4-1 and TRBJ2-2; D gene uncertain. This CDR3 has 14 residues. Germline CDR1 is MGHRA and CDR2 is YSYEKL. V was pared by 0 bases and J by 7 bases, with 9 bases between. As DNA, the CDR3 is TGCGCCAGCAGCCAAGAAGTCCGCCTCGGGGAGCTGTTTTTT. As protein: CASSQEVRLGELFF.

The chain couples TRBV5-4 to TRBJ2-6, with D possibly being TRBD2 (6 bases). Germline CDR1 is SGHNT and CDR2 is YYREEE (reference sequence). This CDR3 is built from 16 residues. The ends were cut back, 7 bases at V and 3 bases at J, with 17 bases in the middle. This CDR3 is CASSPAGGFGANVLTF. For the CDR3, the DNA is TGTGCCAGCTCCCCCGCAGGAGGGTTTGGGGCCAACGTCCTGACTTTC.

The chain joins TRBV9 to TRBJ1-1; possibly TRBD1 for D (6 bases). V lost 0 bases, J lost 5 bases, and 14 bases lay in between. The germline V gene encodes CDR1 SGDLS and CDR2 YYNGEE. The CDR3 has 15 residues. DNA of the CDR3: TGTGCCAGCAGCGTAGGTCACGGGGGCGGGACTGAAGCTTTCTTT. Its translation is CASSVGHGGGTEAFF.

This rearrangement joins TRBV27 to TRBJ1-5; D gene uncertain. Germline CDR1 is MNHEY and CDR2 is SMNVEV (reference sequence). Trimming stripped 5 bases from V and 7 bases from J, with 15 bases between. This CDR3 is 14 amino acids long. The chain's CDR3 is CASSPDTSGQPQHF. CDR3 in DNA: TGTGCCAGCAGTCCCGACACCTCGGGCCAGCCCCAGCATTTT.

The V and J genes are TRBV7-9 and TRBJ2-1; 7 bases match TRBD1. Germline V gene lookup returns CDR1 SEHNR and CDR2 FQNEAQ (reference sequence). CDR3 length: 16 residues. Unmatched junction bases numbered 15, after V lost 5 bases and J lost 8 bases. CDR3 sequence reads: CASSPARQGAGDEQFF. The CDR3 nucleotides are TGTGCCAGCAGCCCAGCCAGACAGGGCGCAGGTGATGAGCAGTTCTTC.

The chain links TRBV7-6 to TRBJ2-7; maybe TRBD1 (5 bases). The length of the CDR3 is 15 residues. Trimming left V 5 bases short and J 3 bases short, with 17 bases between. The germline V gene has CDR1 SGHVS and CDR2 FNYEAQ. CDR3 sequence reads: CASSRKVGEGYEQYF. The CDR3 region has the DNA TGTGCCAGCAGCCGTAAGGTAGGGGAAGGCTACGAGCAGTACTTC.

For the CDR3, the DNA is TGTGCCAGCAGCTTGGTAGCAGATACGCAGTATTTT. Translated, it gives CASSLVADTQYF. V and J are TRBV5-8 and TRBJ2-3; D uncertain. V was shortened by 0 bases and J by 4 bases, with 3 bases between the two germline ends. The germline V gene has CDR1 SGHTS and CDR2 YDEGEE. This CDR3 is 12 amino acids long.

V is TRBV30 and J is TRBJ2-5; D unresolved. CDR1 is GTSNPN and CDR2 is SVGIG in the germline V gene (reference sequence). V shed 1 base and J shed 4 bases, with 7 bases lying between them. There are 12 residues in the CDR3. In DNA form, the CDR3 reads TGTGCCTGGAGTGGGGCGAGAGAGACCCAGTACTTC. The encoded protein is CAWSGARETQYF. The whole variable domain, remainder taken from reference TRBV30 and TRBJ2-5, is SQTIHQWPATLVQPVGSPLSLECTVEGTSNPNLYWYRQAAGRGLQLLFYSVGIGQISSEVPQNLSASRPQDRQFILSSKKLLLSDSGFYLCAWSGARETQYFGPGTRLLVL.

The J gene is TRBJ1-1, the V gene TRBV14; D unclear. Germline loops: CDR1 SGHDN, CDR2 FVKESK. V was clipped by 4 bases and J by 1 base, with 10 bases between them. This CDR3 region has 14 residues. Written as DNA, the CDR3 is TGTGCCAGCAGCCCAACTTTCGGGAACACTGAAGCTTTCTTT. Translating gives CASSPTFGNTEAFF.

The V call is TRBV4-1, the J call TRBJ1-3, with 9 bases lining up with TRBD1. Germline loops: CDR1 MGHRA, CDR2 YSYEKL. The V segment lost 5 bases and the J segment 4 bases; nucleotides outside the gene matches: 6. This CDR3 is built from 15 residues. CDR3 in DNA: TGCGCCAGCAGCACATGGACAGGGGCCGGAAACACCATATATTTT. Amino acids: CASSTWTGAGNTIYF.

J is TRBJ1-5 and V is TRBV4-1, with unresolved D. This CDR3 is built from 16 residues. The germline V gene encodes CDR1 MGHRA and CDR2 YSYEKL. V lost 0 bases and J lost 7, with 16 bases in between. CDR3 sequence: CASSQEARATGQPQHF. CDR3 in DNA: TGCGCCAGCAGCCAAGAAGCTCGGGCGACGGGGCAGCCCCAGCATTTT.

As for this clone: This same CDR3 is encoded by further DNA sequences in the sample. This chain connects TRBV7-9 to TRBJ2-1; 10 bases line up with TRBD2. This CDR3 is built from 16 residues. Germline values: CDR1 SEHNR, CDR2 FQNEAQ (reference sequence). V lost 5 bases to trimming and J lost 2 bases; unmatched junction nucleotides: 6. The CDR3, as DNA: TGTGCCAGCAGCCCGCCTGGGACTAGCGCCTACAATGAGCAGTTCTTC. The encoded protein is CASSPPGTSAYNEQFF.

The V and J genes are TRBV19 and TRBJ2-7; TRBD1 matches at 7 bases. Germline CDR1 LNHDA, CDR2 SQIVND (reference sequence). The V gene end was trimmed by 8 bases and the J gene end by 1 base; junction bases not matched to a gene: 8. The CDR3 is made up of 14 amino acids. DNA of the CDR3: TGTGCCAGTTCCGGGACAGAGGGTTCCTACGAGCAGTACTTC. As protein: CASSGTEGSYEQYF.

Here the CDR3 reads CASSSPLAGGTGELFF. CDR3 nucleotide sequence: TGTGCCAGCAGCTCCCCGCTAGCGGGAGGCACCGGGGAGCTGTTTTTT. The chain links TRBV7-9 to TRBJ2-2; 11 bases are a match to TRBD2. V lost 4 bases, J lost 4 bases, and 5 bases stayed unmatched. CDR1 is SEHNR and CDR2 is FQNEAQ in the germline V gene (reference sequence). The CDR3 covers 16 residues. Based on the CDR3 plus reference TRBV7-9 and TRBJ2-2, the full variable domain is DTGVSQNPRHKITKRGQNVTFRCDPISEHNRLYWYRQTLGQGPEFLTYFQNEAQLEKSRLLSDRFSAERPKGSFSTLEIQRTEQGDSAMYLCASSSPLAGGTGELFFGEGSRLTVL.

The gene calls are TRBV6-1 and TRBJ2-3; D possibly corresponds to TRBD1 (6 bases). The CDR3 loop spans 16 amino acids. Deletions cut 2 bases from V and 1 base from J, with 13 bases between. Germline V CDR1 and CDR2: MNHNS, SASEGT. This chain's CDR3 is CASSEPQGLGTDTQYF. Written as DNA, the CDR3 is TGTGCCAGCAGTGAACCCCAGGGGCTTGGCACAGATACGCAGTATTTT.

This clone was detected only once. In the same sample, other DNA sequences code for this CDR3. CDR3 residues: CASSAGSSYEQYF. DNA of the CDR3: TGTGCCAGCAGCGCGGGGAGCTCCTACGAGCAGTACTTC. The rearrangement links TRBV9 to TRBJ2-7, with D possibly matching TRBD2 (5 bases). The V end lost 3 bases, the J end lost 0 bases, and 7 bases lay between the germline ends. The CDR3 has 13 residues. CDR1 and CDR2 from the germline V gene are SGDLS and YYNGEE.

V is TRBV11-2 and J is TRBJ1-2; possibly TRBD1 for D (5 bases). Trimming shortened V by 1 base and J by 4 bases, and 16 bases separated the two germline ends. This CDR3 comprises 16 residues. Germline V gene sequence: CDR1 SGHAT, CDR2 FQNNGV. DNA for the CDR3: TGTGCCAGCAGCTTAGGGGGGTGGCAGCCCAGCTATGGCTACACCTTC. Amino acids: CASSLGGWQPSYGYTF.

The rearrangement joins TRBV28 to TRBJ2-5; the match to TRBD2 covers 8 bases. The germline gives CDR1 MDHEN, CDR2 SYDVKM. The ends lost 2 bases at V and 4 bases at J; junction bases unmatched: 12. This CDR3 has 17 residues. The CDR3: CASSLGFRGGVAETQYF. The CDR3 nucleotides read TGTGCCAGCAGTTTAGGCTTTCGGGGGGGAGTCGCAGAGACCCAGTACTTC.

J is TRBJ2-1 and V is TRBV7-8, with 7 bases fitting TRBD1. The CDR3 consists of 13 residues. The V gene's germline CDR1 is SGHVS and CDR2 FQNEAQ. Unmatched junction bases numbered 6, after V lost 8 bases and J lost 5 bases. The CDR3 protein is CASATGPNNEQFF. CDR3 nucleotides: TGTGCCAGCGCGACAGGGCCGAACAATGAGCAGTTCTTC.

This chain links TRBV28 with TRBJ2-7; D is unresolved. V was trimmed by 1 base and J by 0 bases, leaving 7 bases between them. This CDR3 has 14 amino acids. Germline lookup yields CDR1 MDHEN and CDR2 SYDVKM. The CDR3 region has the DNA TGTGCCAGCAGTTTATCCAGAAGCTCCTACGAGCAGTACTTC. Translation: CASSLSRSSYEQYF.

Worth noting for this clone: A read error is possible here, since a much larger clone lies one base away. CDR3 region: CASSANEQFF. Here the CDR3 DNA reads TGTGCCAGCAGCGCAAATGAGCAGTTCTTC. This sequence joins TRBV11-2 and TRBJ2-1; D uncertain. V was shortened by 5 bases and J by 7 bases, with 3 bases between the two germline ends. Germline CDR1 and CDR2: SGHAT and FQNNGV. The length of the CDR3 is 10 residues.

The genes are TRBV9 and TRBJ2-7; 10 bases match TRBD2. Unmatched junction bases numbered 4, after V lost 3 bases and J lost 4 bases. Germline assignment: CDR1 SGDLS and CDR2 YYNGEE. This CDR3 spans 14 amino acids. CDR3 DNA: TGTGCCAGCAGCGCTAGCGGGAGTATTTACGAGCAGTACTTC. Its protein product is CASSASGSIYEQYF.

The table lists this clone with a few counts. This chain connects TRBV9 to TRBJ1-1; D is ambiguous. Germline V gives CDR1 SGDLS, CDR2 YYNGEE. The germline V and J ends were trimmed by 0 bases and 8 bases, with 5 bases remaining between them. The CDR3 has 11 residues. The CDR3 DNA is TGTGCCAGCAGCGTAGGAGGGGAAGCTTTCTTT. Translating gives CASSVGGEAFF.

This chain uses TRBV27 with TRBJ1-2; D not certain. Germline loops: CDR1 MNHEY, CDR2 SMNVEV (reference sequence). This CDR3 comprises 15 residues. Trimming cost V 2 bases and J 4 bases, with 14 bases left between them. The CDR3 region has the DNA TGTGCCAGCAGTTTAATCGGAGACCTCTTCTATGGCTACACCTTC. As protein: CASSLIGDLFYGYTF.